This T cell receptor beta chain was obtained from a study of blood T cell repertoires in COVID-19. Across the study: Samples came from the United States, Italy and Spain, spanning acute and convalescent COVID-19. T cells, B-cell-depleted T cells, or PBMCs supplied cDNA or gDNA.

The germline V and J ends were trimmed by 2 bases and 0 bases, with 8 bases remaining between them. The CDR3 covers 14 residues. Germline V gene data show CDR1 as SNHLY and CDR2 as FYNNEI. Original processing notes: Amplifying reference gene primers gave estimates of nucleated cell counts. Some clones are missing from TCRdb's copy, which holds only in-frame ones; the method was immunoSEQ multiplex PCR. V, J and clone size are taken as reported in that table, and D and trimming were inferred from the DNA itself. The sample lists around 68,000 clones, more than 75% occurring once. This chain joins TRBV2 and TRBJ2-7; maybe TRBD1 (6 bases). The clonotype comes from a human donor in a cohort sampled during active COVID-19. Sequenced material: peripheral blood. The DNA of the CDR3 is TGTGCCAGCAGTGAAAGGACAGCCTCCTACGAGCAGTACTTC. Amino acid sequence: CASSERTASYEQYF.